This T cell receptor beta chain emerged from a study of cytomegalovirus exposure and HLA in healthy donors. Broader study findings: Confirmation in vitro established that a few CMV-associated chains were specific for CMV antigens. HLA alleles showed associations with some 17,000 TCR beta sequences in a later analysis, at a 0.05 false discovery rate. Highest at DRB1 and lowest at HLA-C, TCR association rates differed among HLA loci in a later analysis.

Per germline, CDR1 MNHEY and CDR2 SVGAGI. CDR3 length: 13 amino acids. V was clipped by 2 bases and J by 2 bases, with 6 bases between them. Vbeta (60) and Jbeta (13) primers were used in the PCR. As processed by the authors: Around 10 million of the 80 million or so unique TCR beta chains counted in a later analysis were shared. Profiling relied on immunoSEQ multiplex PCR, and the TCRdb table lists in-frame clones only, not all of them. Clone size and V and J calls were adopted from that table, with D and trimming inferred from the DNA. The sample is made up of 95,000 to 150,000 clones, and the top ten hold roughly 2.5% of it. With regard to this clone: Antigen unknown.

This TCR was sampled from a man aged 25 to 40 in good health and CMV-seronegative. This chain joins TRBV6-5 and TRBJ1-2; D unclear. The source material was PBMCs. The CDR3 DNA sequence: TGTGCCAGCAGTTACACCGGGAACTATGGCTACACCTTC. This encodes CASSYTGNYGYTF.